Following are 26 T cell receptor beta chains from one sample sequenced in a study of Ad26.COV2.S vaccination and SARS-CoV-2 variants listed by TCRdb under 2021. The treatment or condition label, as the study defines it: around 19 received Ad26.COV2.S at low or high dose, single or two shots; a few received placebo; per-sample allocation not given. Repertoires of vaccine and placebo recipients were sequenced from samples taken on day 63 after the first injection. The library was made by the immunoSEQ multiplex PCR assay. Imported from immuneACCESS, the table was reduced by TCRdb to in-frame sequences with V and J called. These copies leave out some clones; in studies compared against another copy, an unresolved V gene accounts for under half, and the cause of the remainder is not known. Across this sample there are hundreds of thousands of clones, with around 90% seen only once. Jointly, the top ten make up roughly 1.5% of the sample.

The sample consisted of peripheral blood, taken in a trial of Ad26.COV2.S vaccine versus placebo. These receptors were taken from a person between 18 and 59 years old who received the Ad26.COV2.S COVID-19 vaccine or a placebo.

Only one count was recorded for this clone. The chain joins TRBV4-3 to TRBJ1-2, with D perhaps matching TRBD1 (6 bases). The CDR3 contains 17 residues. With 1 base removed from V and 1 base from J, the gap between germline ends came to 16 bases. Germline CDR1 is LGHNA and CDR2 is YSLEER. CDR3 DNA sequence: TGCGCCAGCAGCCAAGGGTTACAGGGTCGGGGTAACTATGGCTACACCTTC. It yields the protein CASSQGLQGRGNYGYTF.

The CDR3 region is CATGGGDPYNEQFF. In nucleotides, the CDR3 is TGTGCCACCGGAGGAGGCGATCCCTACAATGAGCAGTTCTTC. The V and J genes are TRBV24-1 and TRBJ2-1; TRBD2 is a possible D gene (5 bases). Germline loops: CDR1 KGHDR, CDR2 SFDVKD. The CDR3 covers 14 residues. V was cut by 9 bases and J by 2 bases, with 13 bases left in between.

The chain is built from TRBV11-2 and TRBJ2-7, with D unclear. CDR3 length: 13 residues. Trimming removed 5 bases from V and 5 bases from J, with 13 bases in between. Germline CDR1 SGHAT, CDR2 FQNNGV. The DNA for the CDR3 is TGTGCCAGCAGCGAATCCTGGACGCACGAGCAGTACTTC. Its protein product is CASSESWTHEQYF. The full variable domain, with the rest looked up from reference TRBV11-2 and TRBJ2-7, is EAGVAQSPRYKIIEKRQSVAFWCNPISGHATLYWYQQILGQGPKLLIQFQNNGVVDDSQLPKDRFSAERLKGVDSTLKIQPAKLEDSAVYLCASSESWTHEQYFGPGTRLTVT.

This clone came up once. This chain connects TRBV29-1 to TRBJ1-1; 7 nucleotides line up with TRBD1. After removal of 3 bases from V and 11 bases from J, the junction contained 12 bases not matched to a gene. Germline assignment: CDR1 SQVTM and CDR2 ANQGSEA. This CDR3 has 13 residues. As DNA, the CDR3 is TGCAGCGTTGAGCGACAGGGAGCAGGGGAGGCTTTCTTT. Translated, it gives CSVERQGAGEAFF.

Details on this clone: The same CDR3 can be traced to other DNA sequences in this sample. Here the CDR3 DNA reads TGTGCCAGCCGAGGGGACTATGGCTACACCTTC. Translated: CASRGDYGYTF. This chain uses TRBV6-5 with TRBJ1-2; the D gene is possibly TRBD1 (5 bases). The CDR3 loop spans 11 amino acids. Looked up from germline, CDR1 is MNHEY and CDR2 is SVGAGI. The V end lost 8 bases, the J end lost 3 bases, and 7 bases lay between the germline ends.

The chain joins TRBV14 to TRBJ2-3; 9 bases agree with TRBD2. Germline loops: CDR1 SGHDN, CDR2 FVKESK. CDR3 length: 14 residues. Trimming removed 7 bases from V and 1 base from J; junction bases left unmatched: 3. CDR3 nucleotides: TGTGCCAGCACCCGGACTAGCGGCACAGATACGCAGTATTTT. It specifies CASTRTSGTDTQYF.

This rearrangement joins TRBV27 to TRBJ2-2, with D tentatively TRBD1 (5 bases). The CDR3 sequence is 13 residues long. Trimming cost V 2 bases and J 10 bases, with 11 bases left between them. Germline V lookup: CDR1 MNHEY, CDR2 SMNVEV (reference sequence). CDR3 nucleotides: TGTGCCAGCAGTTTAGGGGCCTTCGCGGAGCTGTTTTTT. Translated, it gives CASSLGAFAELFF.

This clone was picked up one time. The gene calls are TRBV4-2 and TRBJ2-5; weak D call: TRBD2 (6 bases). V lost 4 bases to trimming and J lost 3 bases, with 18 bases between them. Per the germline V gene, CDR1 is LGHNA and CDR2 is YNFKEQ. The CDR3 consists of 16 residues. CDR3: CASSLAPLVAEETQYF. The CDR3 DNA follows: TGTGCCAGCAGCCTAGCCCCCCTGGTAGCGGAAGAGACCCAGTACTTC.

The V and J genes are TRBV6-2 or TRBV6-3 and TRBJ2-3; D is unresolved. The V end was cut by 2 bases, the J end by 5 bases, with 14 bases between. The CDR3 consists of 15 residues. CDR1 and CDR2 from the germline V gene are MNHEY and SVGEGT. The CDR3 spells CASSYGALDLDTQYF. Here the CDR3 DNA reads TGTGCCAGCAGTTACGGCGCCCTAGATCTAGATACGCAGTATTTT.

V gene TRBV2 combines with J gene TRBJ2-2, with 7 bases that match TRBD1. V shed 6 bases and J 4 bases; nucleotides not matched to a gene: 8. Germline assignment: CDR1 SNHLY and CDR2 FYNNEI. CDR3 size: 15 residues. CDR3 in DNA: TGTGCCAGCAGAGTCACGGGACAGCCCACCGGGGAGCTGTTTTTT. This encodes CASRVTGQPTGELFF.

The chain recombines TRBV5-1 with TRBJ2-4; possible D gene TRBD2, 6 bases. The CDR3 runs 15 residues. CDR1 is SGHRS, CDR2 YFSETQ, per germline. V was clipped by 2 bases and J by 3 bases, with 12 bases between them. The CDR3 protein is CASSFGGDVKNIQYF. CDR3 nucleotides: TGCGCCAGCAGCTTCGGCGGGGACGTCAAAAACATTCAGTACTTC.

V usage is TRBV7-8 and J usage is TRBJ2-2; 10 bases are a match to TRBD1. Trimming at V came to 5 bases and at J to 6 bases, leaving 12 bases not matched to a gene. The germline gives CDR1 SGHVS, CDR2 FQNEAQ. The CDR3 is 17 residues long. The chain's CDR3 is CASSDRDRGVGAGELFF. The CDR3 nucleotides are TGTGCCAGCAGCGACCGGGACAGGGGAGTCGGTGCCGGGGAGCTGTTTTTT.

This clone has a single count. The gene calls are TRBV19 and TRBJ1-1; maybe TRBD1 (5 bases). V was cut by 7 bases and J by 3 bases, with 18 bases left in between. The CDR3 is made up of 15 amino acids. From germline, CDR1 is LNHDA and CDR2 SQIVND (reference sequence). CDR3 nucleotide sequence: TGTGCCAGTACCCTTCCCGGCGGGGGGTACACTGAAGCTTTCTTT. Translating gives CASTLPGGGYTEAFF.

The chain joins TRBV7-8 to TRBJ2-4; no definite D call. The germline CDR1 and CDR2 sequences are SGHVS and FQNEAQ. Deletions cut 2 bases from V and 0 bases from J, with 26 bases between. The CDR3 consists of 21 residues. This CDR3 is CASSLQYSGPSPTLAKNIQYF. The CDR3, as DNA: TGTGCCAGCAGCTTACAGTATTCCGGGCCCTCACCCACATTAGCCAAAAACATTCAGTACTTC.

The V call is TRBV5-1, the J call TRBJ2-3; no firm D call. The CDR3 length is 12 residues. Germline V gene lookup returns CDR1 SGHRS and CDR2 YFSETQ. With 6 bases removed from V and 1 base from J, the gap between germline ends came to 6 bases. The CDR3 DNA sequence: TGCGCCAGCATGTCTGGCACAGATACGCAGTATTTT. Translated, it gives CASMSGTDTQYF.

Concerning this clone: Other DNA sequences of this sample code for an identical CDR3. This sequence joins TRBV5-1 and TRBJ2-7; TRBD1 is a possible D gene (5 bases). Germline lookup yields CDR1 SGHRS and CDR2 YFSETQ. This CDR3 has 13 amino acids. V lost 4 bases and J lost 3, with 11 bases in between. This chain's CDR3 is CASSPTGNYEQYF. DNA for the CDR3: TGCGCCAGCAGCCCAACAGGTAACTACGAGCAGTACTTC. Full variable domain (missing parts from reference TRBV5-1 and TRBJ2-7): KAGVTQTPRYLIKTRGQQVTLSCSPISGHRSVSWYQQTPGQGLQFLFEYFSETQRNKGNFPGRFSGRQFSNSRSEMNVSTLELGDSALYLCASSPTGNYEQYFGPGTRLTVT.

The chain recombines TRBV5-6 with TRBJ1-6; no definite D call. With 1 base removed from V and 13 bases from J, the gap between germline ends came to 12 bases. Germline values: CDR1 SGHDT, CDR2 YYEEEE. CDR3 length: 13 residues. The CDR3 region has the DNA TGTGCCAGCAGCTTGACCCCCCAACGTCCCCTCCACTTT. Translation: CASSLTPQRPLHF.

This clone occurred once. This chain uses TRBV6-1 with TRBJ1-5; perhaps TRBD1 as D (5 bases). The CDR3 sequence is 16 residues long. CDR1 MNHNS and CDR2 SASEGT come from the germline V gene. Trimming removed 1 base from V and 0 bases from J, with 10 bases in between. This chain's CDR3 is CASSEVRGFSNQPQHF. The CDR3 DNA follows: TGTGCCAGCAGTGAAGTAAGGGGCTTTAGCAATCAGCCCCAGCATTTT.

CDR3 coding DNA: TGTGCCAGCAGTTACAGCAGGATGATTAAAGCTTTCTTT. The encoded protein is CASSYSRMIKAFF. The V call is TRBV6-2 or TRBV6-3, the J call TRBJ1-1; no clear D. The germline V gene has CDR1 MNHEY and CDR2 SVGEGT. Trimming stripped 2 bases from V and 9 bases from J, with 13 bases between. The CDR3 consists of 13 residues.

The chain uses TRBV7-8 and TRBJ1-3; D is unclear. This CDR3 has 12 residues. In germline, CDR1 is SGHVS, CDR2 FQNEAQ. Trimming removed 3 bases at V and 1 base at J, with 1 base between. The CDR3 loop reads CASSFSGNTIYF. The DNA for the CDR3 is TGTGCCAGCAGCTTTTCTGGAAACACCATATATTTT. Filled out from reference TRBV7-8 and TRBJ1-3, the complete variable domain reads GAGVSQSPRYKVAKRGQDVALRCDPISGHVSLFWYQQALGQGPEFLTYFQNEAQLDKSGLPSDRFFAERPEGSVSTLKIQRTQQEDSAVYLCASSFSGNTIYFGEGSWLTVV.

Points on this clone: Additional DNA sequences in this sample encode the identical CDR3. The J gene is TRBJ2-7, the V gene TRBV6-5; tentative D call: TRBD2 (5 bases). V shed 0 bases and J shed 4 bases, with 7 bases lying between them. The germline V gene encodes CDR1 MNHEY and CDR2 SVGAGI. This CDR3 is built from 13 residues. The CDR3 spells CASSYSRGYEQYF. The CDR3 coding sequence is TGTGCCAGCAGTTACTCCCGCGGGTACGAGCAGTACTTC.

The V call is TRBV5-1, the J call TRBJ2-3; TRBD2 aligns across 15 bases. Germline values: CDR1 SGHRS, CDR2 YFSETQ. The V and J ends lost 3 bases and 5 bases, in that order; junction bases with no gene match: 10. The CDR3 length is 18 residues. DNA of the CDR3: TGCGCCAGCAGCTGGGCTGGACTAGCGGGAGGGCCCGGAGATACGCAGTATTTT. Amino acid sequence: CASSWAGLAGGPGDTQYF. Combining the CDR3 with reference TRBV5-1 and TRBJ2-3 gives the whole variable domain KAGVTQTPRYLIKTRGQQVTLSCSPISGHRSVSWYQQTPGQGLQFLFEYFSETQRNKGNFPGRFSGRQFSNSRSEMNVSTLELGDSALYLCASSWAGLAGGPGDTQYFGPGTRLTVL.

The rearrangement links TRBV3-1 (or the pseudogene TRBV3-2) to TRBJ1-2; D perhaps matches TRBD1 (5 bases). CDR3 size: 15 residues. V was pared by 0 bases and J by 7 bases, with 15 bases between. The germline V gene encodes CDR1 LGHDT and CDR2 YNNKEL (reference sequence). This CDR3 reads CASSQEPRDLGGYTF. In nucleotides, the CDR3 is TGTGCCAGCAGCCAAGAGCCCCGGGACCTCGGTGGCTACACCTTC.

This chain joins TRBV2 and TRBJ1-2; D unresolved. V was clipped by 3 bases and J by 4 bases, with 18 bases between them. Germline CDR1 SNHLY, CDR2 FYNNEI. This CDR3 has 16 amino acids. The CDR3 sequence is CASSDEIEGKGYGYTF. CDR3 in DNA: TGTGCCAGCAGTGACGAGATTGAGGGTAAAGGCTATGGCTACACCTTC.

The chain joins TRBV30 to TRBJ1-2; D gene uncertain. The germline gives CDR1 GTSNPN, CDR2 SVGIG (reference sequence). Trimming removed 0 bases from V and 3 bases from J, with 5 bases in between. The CDR3 has 12 amino acids. The CDR3 region has the DNA TGTGCCTGGAGTGTGTCGGACTATGGCTACACCTTC. This translates into CAWSVSDYGYTF.

The V gene is TRBV14, the J gene TRBJ1-3, with a weak D call TRBD1 (6 bases). Germline assignment: CDR1 SGHDN and CDR2 FVKESK. Trimming took 3 bases from V and 7 from J, leaving 7 bases between them. The CDR3 is made up of 12 amino acids. Here the CDR3 reads CASSQQGNTIYF. The CDR3 DNA sequence: TGTGCCAGCAGCCAGCAGGGGAACACCATATATTTT.